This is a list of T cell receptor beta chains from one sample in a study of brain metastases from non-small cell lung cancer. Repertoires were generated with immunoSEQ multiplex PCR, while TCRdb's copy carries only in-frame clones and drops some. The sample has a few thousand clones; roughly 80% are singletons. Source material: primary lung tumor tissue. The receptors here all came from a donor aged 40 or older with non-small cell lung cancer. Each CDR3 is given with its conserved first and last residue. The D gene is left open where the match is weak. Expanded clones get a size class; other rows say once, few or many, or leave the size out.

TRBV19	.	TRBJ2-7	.	TGTGCCAGTAGCTCTAACAGGGCATCTTCAGCCTACGAGCAGTACTTC	CASSSNRASSAYEQYF
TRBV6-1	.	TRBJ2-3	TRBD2	TGTGCCAGCAGTGAAGGTAGCGGGGGGGCTGGGAGCACAGATACGCAGTATTTT	CASSEGSGGAGSTDTQYF
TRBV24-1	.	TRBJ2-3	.	TGTGCCACCAGTGATGACAGCCTCACAGATACGCAGTATTTT	CATSDDSLTDTQYF
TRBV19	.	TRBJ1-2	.	TGTGCCAGTAGTATAAGCGATTCCTATGGCTACACCTTC	CASSISDSYGYTF
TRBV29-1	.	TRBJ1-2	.	TGCAGCGTTGAAGATGAAGAGGGTGTTCATGGCTACACCTTC	CSVEDEEGVHGYTF
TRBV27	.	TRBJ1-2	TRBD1	TGTGCCAGCGCCGCCGGGACAGCTTATGGCTACACCTTC	CASAAGTAYGYTF
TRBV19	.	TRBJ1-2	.	TGTGCCAGTAGTATAGCATCGGACGGAAACTATGGCTACACTTTC	CASSIASDGNYGYTF
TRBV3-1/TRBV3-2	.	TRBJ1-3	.	TGTGTCAGCAGCCTTCTTTCAGGGGCAACTGGAAACACCATATATTTT	CVSSLLSGATGNTIYF
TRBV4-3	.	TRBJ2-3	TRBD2	TGCGCCAGCAGCCTCGGTCTAGCGGGTAATGCAGATACGCAGTATTTT	CASSLGLAGNADTQYF
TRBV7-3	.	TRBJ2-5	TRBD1	TGTGCCAGCAGCACGGACAGGGAAGAGACCCAGTACTTC	CASSTDREETQYF
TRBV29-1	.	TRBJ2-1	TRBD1	TGCAGCGTTGAGCGACAGGGGCTTGGGCAGTTCTTC	CSVERQGLGQFF
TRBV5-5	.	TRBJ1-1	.	TGTGCCAGCAGCTTGGTTCCCATCCAGGACACTGAAGCTTTCTTT	CASSLVPIQDTEAFF
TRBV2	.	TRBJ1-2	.	TGTGCCAGCGGGGGACGAGGAAGGGGCTATGGCTACACCTTC	CASGGRGRGYGYTF
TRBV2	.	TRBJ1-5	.	TGTGCCAGCAGTGACAGTCCTAGCAATCAGCCCCAGCATTTT	CASSDSPSNQPQHF
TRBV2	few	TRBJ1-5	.	TGTGCCAGCAGTGAATGGGGGGAATGGAATGCGCCCCAGCATTTT	CASSEWGEWNAPQHF
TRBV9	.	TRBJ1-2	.	TGTGCCAGCAGCGTAGAAGTGGAGAGCTATGGCTACACCTTC	CASSVEVESYGYTF
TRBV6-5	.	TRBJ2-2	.	TGTGCCAGTGGGACCCTGGACACCGGGGAGCTGTTTTTT	CASGTLDTGELFF
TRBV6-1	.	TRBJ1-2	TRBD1	TGTGCCAGCAGTGAAGGGGAGGACAGGGCTCCTGGCTACACCTTC	CASSEGEDRAPGYTF
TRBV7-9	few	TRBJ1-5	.	TGTGCCAGCAGCTTAGCGGCGGCAGGGGCTGATCAGCCCCAGCATTTT	CASSLAAAGADQPQHF
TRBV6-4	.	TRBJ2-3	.	TGTGCCAGCAGTGAGGGGGCTAGCACAGATACGCAGTATTTT	CASSEGASTDTQYF
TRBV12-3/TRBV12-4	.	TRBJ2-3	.	TGTGCCAGCAGTTTCCGGCGGGCAGATACGCAGTATTTT	CASSFRRADTQYF
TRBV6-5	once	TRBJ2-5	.	TGTGCCAGCAGTTACTCGAGACGGGGGCCAGGGACCCAGTACTTC	CASSYSRRGPGTQYF
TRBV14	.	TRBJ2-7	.	TGTGCCAGCAGCCACTACAGAAAAGCCTACGAGCAGTACTTC	CASSHYRKAYEQYF
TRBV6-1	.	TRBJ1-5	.	TGTGCCAGCAGTGGGGGACAATCTGTAGGGAATCAGCCCCAGCATTTT	CASSGGQSVGNQPQHF
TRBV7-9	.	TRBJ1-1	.	TGTGCCAGCAGCTTTGCCTGGACGGGTGAAGCTTTCTTT	CASSFAWTGEAFF
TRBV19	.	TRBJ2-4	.	TGTGCCAGTAGTATGAGGAGTGCCAAAAACATTCAGTACTTC	CASSMRSAKNIQYF
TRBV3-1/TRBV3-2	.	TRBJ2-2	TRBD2	TGTGCCAGCAGAAGGTTTGTAGCGGGGGTCAACACCGGGGAGCTGTTTTTT	CASRRFVAGVNTGELFF
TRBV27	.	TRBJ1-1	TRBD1	TGTGCCAGCACCCCGACAGGGGGTGAGGACACTGAAGCTTTCTTT	CASTPTGGEDTEAFF
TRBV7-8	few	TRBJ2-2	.	TGTGCCAGCAGCTTAGCGCGGGGTGGCACCGGGGAGCTGTTTTTT	CASSLARGGTGELFF
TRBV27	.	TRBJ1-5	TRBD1	TGTGCCAGCAGTTCCGGGACAGGGGTCGATCAGCCCCAGCATTTT	CASSSGTGVDQPQHF
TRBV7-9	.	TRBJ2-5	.	TGTGCCAGCAGCTCCGGGACCGGAGAGACCCAGTACTTC	CASSSGTGETQYF
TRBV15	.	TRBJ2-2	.	TGTGCCACCAGCAAGGGGATCGGGGGAGGTACCGGGGAGCTGTTTTTT	CATSKGIGGGTGELFF
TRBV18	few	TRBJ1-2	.	TGTGCCAGCTCACCCTCGGGGGGCGCGGACTATGGCTACACCTTC	CASSPSGGADYGYTF
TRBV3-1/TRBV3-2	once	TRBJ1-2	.	TGTGCCAGCAGCCAGGCTGACAGCTTCCATGGCTACACCTTC	CASSQADSFHGYTF
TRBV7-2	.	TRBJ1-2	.	TGTGCCAGTAGCTTAGCAGGGGTCTATGGCTACACCTTC	CASSLAGVYGYTF
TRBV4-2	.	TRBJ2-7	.	TGTGCCACCATGAAAACGGGAAGCTCCTACGAGCAGTACTTC	CATMKTGSSYEQYF
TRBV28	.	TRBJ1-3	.	TGTGCCAGCAGTTTGGCAGGCGCAAGCTCTGGAAACACCATATATTTT	CASSLAGASSGNTIYF
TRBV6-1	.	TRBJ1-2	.	TGTGCCAGCAGTGAAGCTGGCTATGGCTACACCTTC	CASSEAGYGYTF
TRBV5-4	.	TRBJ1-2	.	TGTGCCAGCAGCTTCGGTCGACTGGGGGACTACACCTTC	CASSFGRLGDYTF
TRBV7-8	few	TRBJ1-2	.	TGTGCCAGCAGCTTAGCGATGACCGCGGAAGGCTACACCTTC	CASSLAMTAEGYTF
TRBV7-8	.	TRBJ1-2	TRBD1	TGTGCCAGCAGCTGGGGACAGGGGATTCCGGGCTACACCTTC	CASSWGQGIPGYTF
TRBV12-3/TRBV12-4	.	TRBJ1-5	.	TGTGCCAGCCTGGGGCAGGGGAATCAGCCCCAGCATTTT	CASLGQGNQPQHF
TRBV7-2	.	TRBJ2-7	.	TGTGCCAGCAGCGATCGACAGTCATCCGAGCAGTACTTC	CASSDRQSSEQYF
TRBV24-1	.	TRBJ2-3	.	TGTGCCACCAGTGATTTCGGGAAGGAGGGCACAGATACGCAGTATTTT	CATSDFGKEGTDTQYF
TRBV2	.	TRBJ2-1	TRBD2	TGTGCCAGCAGACCCATAGCGGGGAGGCGAAGCGGTGAGCAGTTCTTC	CASRPIAGRRSGEQFF
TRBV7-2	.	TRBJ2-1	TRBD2	TGTGCCAGCAGCTTCTCAGCGGGGGTTTACAATGAGCAGTTCTTC	CASSFSAGVYNEQFF
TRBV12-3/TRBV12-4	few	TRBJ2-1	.	TGTGCCAGCAGTTTCTACAATGAGCAGTTCTTC	CASSFYNEQFF
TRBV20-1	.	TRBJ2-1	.	TGCAGTGCTAGGCAAGTTGTTGAGCAGTTCTTC	CSARQVVEQFF
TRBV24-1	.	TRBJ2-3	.	TGTGCCACCAGCGAACGCCCGGACTCTACGCAGTATTTT	CATSERPDSTQYF
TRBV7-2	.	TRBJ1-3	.	TGTGCCAGCAGCTTAGGGTGGGGGATGGGAGGAAACACCATATATTTT	CASSLGWGMGGNTIYF
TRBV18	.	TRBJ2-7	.	TGTGCCAGCTCACCGACTTTGGGGGAGCAGTACTTC	CASSPTLGEQYF
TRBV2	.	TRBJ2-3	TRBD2	TGTGCCAGCAGTGAAGCGATGGCTAGCGGGGGGGATACGCAGTATTTT	CASSEAMASGGDTQYF
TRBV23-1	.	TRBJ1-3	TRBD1	TGCGCCGGGATTGTGGGACAGGATTCTTCTGGAAACACCATATATTTT	CAGIVGQDSSGNTIYF
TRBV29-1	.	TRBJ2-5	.	TGCAGCGTTGTGGGAGAGACCCAGTACTTC	CSVVGETQYF
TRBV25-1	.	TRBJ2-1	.	TGTGCCAGCAGTGAGGGCGAGGGGCCTTCCTACAATAAGCAGTTCTTC	CASSEGEGPSYNKQFF
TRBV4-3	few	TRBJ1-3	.	TGCGCCAGCAGCCCTTTGACTGAATCTGGAAACACCATATATTTT	CASSPLTESGNTIYF
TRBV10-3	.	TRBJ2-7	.	TGTGCCATCAGTGAGTCTCTAGGAAAAGGAGGCCTCGAGCAGTACTTC	CAISESLGKGGLEQYF
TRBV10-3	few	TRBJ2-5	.	TGTGCCGCGGGACGGTCCCAAGAGACCCAGTACTTC	CAAGRSQETQYF
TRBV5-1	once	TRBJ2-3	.	TGCGCCAGCAGCTTGAGGGGAGATACGCAGTATTTT	CASSLRGDTQYF